The next 19 T cell receptor beta chains were all read from a single sample in a study of blood T cell repertoires in COVID-19. Using immunoSEQ multiplex PCR, the repertoire was profiled, and TCRdb retains in-frame clones only, with some absent. Counted here are approximately 59,000 clones, around 86% occurring once; the ten biggest clones make up approximately 3.5%. Sequences were obtained from peripheral blood. These receptors all come from a woman over 75 with acute or convalescent COVID-19.

In nucleotides, the CDR3 is TGTGCCAGCAGCTTAGCAGGAGATAATTCACCCCTCCACTTT. It is translated as CASSLAGDNSPLHF. The chain carries TRBV7-9 and TRBJ1-6; D gene unclear. The V end was cut by 0 bases, the J end by 5 bases, with 5 bases between. The CDR3 consists of 14 residues. Germline lookup yields CDR1 SEHNR and CDR2 FQNEAQ (reference sequence). The complete variable domain, with remaining parts taken from reference TRBV7-9 and TRBJ1-6, reads DTGVSQNPRHKITKRGQNVTFRCDPISEHNRLYWYRQTLGQGPEFLTYFQNEAQLEKSRLLSDRFSAERPKGSFSTLEIQRTEQGDSAMYLCASSLAGDNSPLHFGNGTRLTVT.

The rearrangement joins TRBV10-3 to TRBJ2-2; no reliable D call. CDR3 size: 16 residues. V was trimmed by 1 base and J by 7 bases, leaving 16 bases between them. Germline V gene data show CDR1 as ENHRY and CDR2 as SYGVKD. As DNA, the CDR3 is TGTGCCATCAGTGAGTTGAAGTCCCCCTCCAGCGGGGAGCTGTTTTTT. Protein product: CAISELKSPSSGELFF.

The rearrangement links TRBV18 to TRBJ2-7, with TRBD2 matching over 8 bases. The trim removed 6 bases at V and 3 bases at J, leaving 13 bases unmatched. This CDR3 is 16 amino acids long. Germline V lookup: CDR1 KGHSH, CDR2 LQKENI. DNA for the CDR3: TGTGCCAGCTCCCGAAGCGGAGCGGGAGTAATCTACGAGCAGTACTTC. It is translated as CASSRSGAGVIYEQYF.

Judged by abundance, this clone is large. V and J are TRBV7-3 and TRBJ2-3; perhaps TRBD2 as D (6 bases). The CDR3 extends over 16 amino acids. Trimming left V 2 bases short and J 0 bases short, with 12 bases between. Per the germline V gene, CDR1 is SGHTA and CDR2 is FQGTGA. CDR3 sequence (DNA): TGTGCCAGCAGCTTATCGGCGGGGAGTAGCACAGATACGCAGTATTTT. Translation: CASSLSAGSSTDTQYF.

The chain is built from TRBV7-8 and TRBJ2-3; tentatively, D is TRBD2 (6 bases). V lost 4 bases and J 2 bases, leaving 13 bases between the germline ends. The CDR3 covers 15 residues. The germline gives CDR1 SGHVS, CDR2 FQNEAQ. CDR3 in amino acids: CASSSYGTYTDTQYF. The CDR3 region has the DNA TGTGCCAGCAGCTCCTACGGGACTTACACAGATACGCAGTATTTT.

The rearrangement joins TRBV4-3 to TRBJ1-2; D gene uncertain. CDR1 LGHNA and CDR2 YSLEER come from the germline V gene. The CDR3 has 15 residues. V was cut by 0 bases and J by 7 bases, with 15 bases left in between. The CDR3 bases are TGCGCCAGCAGCCAAGACCCCGCCGGCGGTGGTGGCTACACCTTC. It codes for CASSQDPAGGGGYTF.

This clone has a handful of counts. The chain recombines TRBV18 with TRBJ2-7; TRBD2 matches at 10 bases. Trimming took 6 bases from V and 4 from J; bases not matched to a gene: 6. This CDR3 comprises 14 residues. CDR1 is KGHSH and CDR2 is LQKENI in the germline V gene. CDR3 in DNA: TGTGCCAGCTCCCCAGCGGGGGGGCCTTACGAGCAGTACTTC. This encodes CASSPAGGPYEQYF.

The V call is TRBV6-6, the J call TRBJ1-3, with D hard to call. V lost 2 bases to trimming and J lost 4 bases, with 12 bases between them. CDR1 is MNHNY and CDR2 is SVGAGI in the germline V gene (reference sequence). This CDR3 has 15 residues. The CDR3 DNA follows: TGTGCCAGCAGTTACGTTGCAGGTTCCGGAAACACCATATATTTT. Protein product: CASSYVAGSGNTIYF.

The V gene is TRBV5-1, the J gene TRBJ2-7; TRBD2 might be the D (5 bases). This CDR3 spans 16 amino acids. CDR1 is SGHRS and CDR2 is YFSETQ in the germline V gene. V lost 0 bases to trimming and J lost 0 bases, with 13 bases between them. CDR3 sequence reads: CASSLGAAGSSYEQYF. CDR3 in DNA: TGCGCCAGCAGCTTGGGGGCGGCGGGCAGCTCCTACGAGCAGTACTTC.

This chain uses TRBV11-2 with TRBJ2-1, with TRBD2 matching 8 bases. The CDR3 is made up of 15 amino acids. The J segment lost 7 bases and the V segment lost 4 bases, leaving 9 bases of the junction unmatched. In germline, CDR1 is SGHAT, CDR2 FQNNGV. CDR3 residues: CASSSQAGERNEQFF. The CDR3 coding sequence is TGTGCCAGCAGCTCTCAAGCGGGAGAGAGGAATGAGCAGTTCTTC.

This chain connects TRBV7-9 to TRBJ1-2; 8 bases align to TRBD1. The V segment lost 5 bases and the J segment 7 bases; nucleotides outside the gene matches: 6. Per the germline V gene, CDR1 is SEHNR and CDR2 is FQNEAQ (reference sequence). This CDR3 has 13 residues. The CDR3 reads CASSADRVGGYTF. CDR3 DNA sequence: TGTGCCAGCAGCGCGGACAGGGTGGGTGGCTACACCTTC.

The chain recombines TRBV7-2 with TRBJ1-1; D is possibly TRBD1 (6 bases). Deletions cut 5 bases from V and 1 base from J, with 14 bases between. The CDR3 is 15 residues long. CDR1 is SGHTA, CDR2 FQGNSA, per germline. The CDR3 bases are TGTGCCAGCAGCCCCGCCGGGACAAAGAACACTGAAGCTTTCTTT. Protein sequence: CASSPAGTKNTEAFF.

This sequence joins TRBV5-6 and TRBJ2-1; 9 nucleotides agree with TRBD2. The V gene end was trimmed by 4 bases and the J gene end by 7 bases; junction bases not matched to a gene: 9. This CDR3 has 15 residues. CDR1 is SGHDT and CDR2 is YYEEEE in the germline V gene. CDR3 DNA sequence: TGTGCCAGCAGCCTCGGGCTAGCGGGGATTAATGAGCAGTTCTTC. This codes for CASSLGLAGINEQFF.

This chain's CDR3 is CASSSPRGMVDTQYF. The CDR3 DNA is TGTGCCAGTAGTAGCCCGCGGGGTATGGTAGATACGCAGTATTTT. This chain connects TRBV19 to TRBJ2-3, with D perhaps TRBD2 (6 bases). Germline CDR1 reads LNHDA; CDR2 reads SQIVND (reference sequence). The V end was cut by 4 bases, the J end by 5 bases, with 16 bases between. There are 15 residues in the CDR3.

The V call is TRBV6-5, the J call TRBJ1-4; a possible D gene is TRBD1 (5 bases). CDR1 and CDR2 (germline): MNHEY, SVGAGI. Trimming pared 5 bases from V and 11 bases from J, leaving 18 bases between. The CDR3 totals 14 residues. CDR3 amino acids: CASSRGGEVEKLFF. The CDR3 region has the DNA TGTGCCAGCAGTCGGGGAGGGGAAGTGGAGAAACTGTTTTTT.

The rearrangement joins TRBV2 to TRBJ2-5; TRBD2 matches at 8 bases. The CDR3 contains 14 residues. The germline V gene encodes CDR1 SNHLY and CDR2 FYNNEI. V dropped 2 bases and J dropped 2; count of bases not matched to a gene: 1. The CDR3 DNA follows: TGTGCCAGCAGTGAACAGCGGGGGCAAGAGACCCAGTACTTC. Residues: CASSEQRGQETQYF.

The chain links TRBV2 to TRBJ2-3; D gene uncertain. Germline CDR1 is SNHLY and CDR2 is FYNNEI. CDR3 size: 14 residues. V was trimmed by 3 bases and J by 5 bases, leaving 12 bases between them. CDR3 in amino acids: CASSERPRLDTQYF. DNA for the CDR3: TGTGCCAGCAGTGAGCGGCCTAGGCTAGATACGCAGTATTTT. Supplemented by reference TRBV2 and TRBJ2-3, the full variable domain reads EPEVTQTPSHQVTQMGQEVILRCVPISNHLYFYWYRQILGQKVEFLVSFYNNEISEKSEIFDDQFSVERPDGSNFTLKIRSTKLEDSAMYFCASSERPRLDTQYFGPGTRLTVL.

The chain links TRBV14 to TRBJ2-2; D remains ambiguous. The CDR3 consists of 14 residues. Germline lookup yields CDR1 SGHDN and CDR2 FVKESK. With 1 base removed from V and 3 bases from J, the gap between germline ends came to 6 bases. The CDR3 region is CASSQVRYTGELFF. The CDR3 coding sequence is TGTGCCAGCAGCCAAGTTCGGTACACCGGGGAGCTGTTTTTT.

This rearrangement joins TRBV12-3 or TRBV12-4 to TRBJ2-5, with D possibly matching TRBD1 (6 bases). The V gene lost 5 bases and the J gene lost 3 bases, with 10 bases spanning the gap. This CDR3 comprises 13 residues. CDR3 sequence reads: CASSTDRKETQYF. CDR3 coding DNA: TGTGCCAGCAGTACCGACAGGAAAGAGACCCAGTACTTC.